This T cell receptor (beta chain) emerged from a study of neurological immune-mediated disorders (dated by TCRdb to about 2019). Notes on the research overall: Of the roughly 34 multiple sclerosis patients, about 30 had relapsing-remitting MS and 3 had secondary progressive MS. Peripheral blood TCR-beta repertoires from HTLV-I-associated myelopathy (HAM/TSP) patients, multiple sclerosis patients and healthy controls were compared by UMI-based sequencing. The roughly 100 TCR-beta libraries included longitudinal samples, technical triplicates and paired sorted CD4+ and CD8+ T-cell subsets alongside PBMC samples. Of the approximately 68 subjects in the cohort, roughly 14 were HAM/TSP patients, some 35 were multiple sclerosis patients, and about 20 were healthy controls.

This clonotype has at least ten counts. The antigen it binds to is not known. No quality values exist for individual bases; no much larger clone is one base distant. Including the terminal cysteine and phenylalanine, the CDR3 comprises 16 residues. The only DNA kept is the CDR3, 48 bases in frame from the first base. Compared with germline, V lacks 6 bases and J lacks 7 bases; bases without a gene match: 16. CDR1 MDHEN and CDR2 SYDVKM are derived from the germline V gene. cDNA was synthesized by template-switch 5'RACE using a primer with a 10-nucleotide random unique molecular identifier that tagged each TCR transcript. Every sequencing run covered 15-18 subjects and yielded more than 170 million TCR-beta sequences. The RNeasy kit was used for extraction of total RNA. The KAPA Real-time Library Amplification kit was used to amplify TCR-beta VDJ regions with primers for the TCR constant region and the 5'RACE anchor. A first PCR added sample indexes and Illumina adaptors, after which a second PCR increased the library yield. After Ampure bead purification, the roughly 650 bp TCR product was size-selected on a 2% E-gel SizeSelection system. Library quality was checked on a Bioanalyzer, concentration was measured with Qubit, and libraries were quantified with the Kapa Library Quantification kit before pooling. Paired-end 2 x 150 bp sequencing of the libraries was performed on an Illumina HiSeq 2500. To increase sequence diversity, roughly 24-30% phiX was spiked into each library pool. Under the source paper's analysis protocol: The UMI-based MiGEC pipeline processed quality-filtered reads and removed over 85% of raw TCR sequences during error correction. VDJ genes were aligned to IMGT germline references, and clonotypes were defined by unique CDR3 amino acid sequence plus V-J genes. Clonal expansion, Shannon diversity, and CDR3 relatedness (CalcPairwiseDistances, ClusterSamples) were evaluated with VDJtools, and phylogenetic trees were built with CLCbio workbench. Expanded clones were defined as having at least 8 unique UMIs, based on coefficient-of-variation modelling across technical triplicates. Clones were called with MiXCR by TCRdb after fastp trimmed the public reads at Q25, and only in-frame beta chains were retained. Rows matching on CDR3 protein sequence are summarized as one entry with the most common DNA and genes. The V and J calls were not made by the authors but by TCRdb's processing. A total of nearly 60,000 distinct CDR3 sequences appear in this sample, approximately 3.1% of them only once. 7.1% of the sample belongs to the ten largest clones.

For the unsorted PBMC libraries, 2 million PBMCs were stored in RNAlater at -80 degrees C until RNA extraction and were used to generate the libraries. The multiple sclerosis patients were enrolled in a US clinical protocol that used magnetic resonance imaging to evaluate disease progression. Peripheral blood underwent Ficoll-Hypaque density gradient centrifugation to isolate PBMCs, which were then cryopreserved in liquid nitrogen. Summary of the overall study and its limitations: Expanded clones from different subjects shared no identical CDR3 amino acid sequences, which suggests that TCR-beta repertoires were private in all groups. No association of the MS cluster with clinical or MRI features was observed, and the need for larger cohorts was stated by the authors. The highest TCR clonal expansion was observed in HAM/TSP patients, whereas the lowest was observed in MS patients, even when compared with healthy controls. In phylogenetic analysis, the repertoires of 18 of 34 MS patients grouped into a cluster of related CDR3 sequences, which suggests a possible signature at the repertoire level.

Recombination linked TRBV28 to TRBJ1-2; 8 junctional bases match TRBD1. The sequence derives from a woman aged 60-75 years with multiple sclerosis. Sequenced input: PBMCs. The CDR3 is CASSRPTGGGTGGYTF. In nucleotide form, the sequence is TGTGCCAGCAGCCGCCCCACAGGGGGTGGAACTGGTGGCTACACCTTC.